The subject of this entry is one T cell receptor (beta chain). This clonotype was detected a few times. No antigen is known for it. No clone much larger than this one lies a single base away; base qualities are absent. This specimen belongs to a study of T-cell memory formation after mild COVID-19 (dated by TCRdb to the early 2020s). At the level of the whole study: TCR sequence clusters from the two donors were largely donor specific. Two young, previously healthy adult volunteers made up the cohort, one male and one female. T-cell clones expanding and contracting after mild COVID-19 in two donors were tracked by longitudinal TCRalpha and TCRbeta repertoire sequencing. General conclusions and limits of the study: Clones contracting from day 15 to 85 had balanced CD4/CD8 phenotypes, while a second wave expanding from day 15 to 37 was biased towards CD4+. Some responding clones were detected in pre-infection memory, which suggested that pre-existing cross-reactive memory T cells had joined the SARS-CoV-2 response. SARS-CoV-2 specificity of the second-wave clones peaking on day 37 was not confirmed. Only two mild cases were covered in the study, and larger cohorts including severe cases with pre-infection samples were considered necessary. Contracting CD4+ clones appeared mostly in the CM and EM memory subsets, whereas CD8+ clones were enriched in EMRA.

The germline ends are 13 bases apart after V is trimmed by 2 bases and J by 4 bases. The CDR1 and CDR2 encoded by the germline V gene are SGHAT and FQNNGV. Including cysteine and phenylalanine, the CDR3 has 15 amino acids. Of the read, only the CDR3 DNA is kept; its 45 bases are in frame from base 1. PBMCs were isolated by Ficoll-Paque density gradient centrifugation. This sample was sequenced with an Illumina NovaSeq 6000. TCRalpha and TCRbeta cDNA libraries were built by 5'RACE with constant-segment primers, adding sample barcodes and unique molecular identifiers. Trizol reagent was used to extract RNA from every sample. Library amplification was performed in two PCR steps, and a second sample barcode and Illumina TruSeq adapters were introduced in the second step. Sequencing of the libraries was done on an Illumina NovaSeq, producing 2 x 150 bp paired-end reads. The paper's processing steps were these. Demultiplexing of reads and collapsing into UMI-guided consensus sequences were performed with migec v1.2.7. Using mixcr v2.1.11, the UMI consensuses were aligned to TRA and TRB V and J templates and assembled into clonotypes. A clonotype was counted as expanded or contracted only when both edgeR and NoisET called the clonotype significant, with the noise models trained on biological replicates. For edgeR calls, the thresholds were a false discovery rate-adjusted p below 0.01 and a log2 fold-change of 1. PCA with hierarchical clustering of max-normalized trajectories of the 1000 most abundant clonotypes was used as exploratory dynamics analysis. Separately sequenced CD4+ and CD8+ repertoires were used to assign a CD4 or CD8 phenotype to each responding clone. TCRdb handled the public reads itself, with Q25 trimming in fastp and clone calling in MiXCR, and kept productive beta chains. Rows are combined by CDR3 protein, so each entry shows the most common genes and DNA. In this record, the V and J calls reflect TCRdb's handling and not the investigators' own analysis. The sample table records approximately 340,000 distinct CDR3 sequences; approximately 15% of these occur just once. The biggest ten clones account for about a fifth of the sample.

This chain joins TRBV11-2 to TRBJ2-3; the D match is possibly TRBD1 or TRBD2, with 6 bases aligned in each. This TCR was recovered from a man aged 18 to 30 who had mild COVID-19 (a few samples of this study predate the infection). The sample titles of this study are shuffled in the database, so cell type and time point are left out; the donor was told from shared clones. Material: PBMCs or a T cell subset sorted from them (not recorded which). The bases are TGTGCCAGCAGCTTAAGTGTGGGGGGCGCAGATACGCAGTATTTT. This sequence encodes CASSLSVGGADTQYF.